One sample yielded the 9 T cell receptor beta chains listed below, sequenced in a study of T cell responses to AZD1222 COVID-19 vaccine. Sequencing used immunoSEQ multiplex PCR; TCRdb keeps in-frame clones, though not all of them. This repertoire shows 200,000 or so clones, 90% to 95% found once; its top ten account for roughly 9.2%. The sample was peripheral blood, taken on day 0 of AZD1222 vaccination. The receptors were sampled from an adult in good health.

The chain carries TRBV7-9 and TRBJ2-7, with 7 bases fitting TRBD1. Trimming took 4 bases from V and 5 from J; bases not matched to a gene: 8. The CDR3 has 14 residues. Germline lookup yields CDR1 SEHNR and CDR2 FQNEAQ (reference sequence). The CDR3 bases are TGTGCCAGCAGCTCCCCCGGGACAGCACACGAGCAGTACTTC. Protein: CASSSPGTAHEQYF.

The gene calls are TRBV27 and TRBJ2-1; D remains unclear. The CDR3 is made up of 12 amino acids. V was cut by 5 bases and J by 6 bases, with 8 bases left in between. Germline CDR1 and CDR2: MNHEY and SMNVEV (reference sequence). The DNA for the CDR3 is TGTGCCAGCAGTCTAAATAGCAATGAGCAGTTCTTC. This translates into CASSLNSNEQFF.

V is TRBV6-5 and J is TRBJ2-7, with TRBD2 matching over 9 bases. The CDR3 extends over 15 amino acids. The junction had 6 bases not matched to a gene; V was cut back by 6 bases and J by 0 bases. Germline V gene sequence: CDR1 MNHEY, CDR2 SVGAGI. The CDR3 DNA is TGTGCCAGCAGCCCCGGGACTAGCTACTCCTACGAGCAGTACTTC. Translated, it gives CASSPGTSYSYEQYF.

CDR3 coding DNA: TGTGCCAGCAGTCCCCCGGGCGGAGGGCTTCTCTATAATTCACCCCTCCACTTT. Protein: CASSPPGGGLLYNSPLHF. This sequence joins TRBV28 and TRBJ1-6; D is undetermined. The CDR3 sequence is 18 residues long. Germline V lookup: CDR1 MDHEN, CDR2 SYDVKM. Trimming removed 5 bases at V and 3 bases at J, with 20 bases between. The whole variable domain, filled in from reference TRBV28 and TRBJ1-6, reads DVKVTQSSRYLVKRTGEKVFLECVQDMDHENMFWYRQDPGLGLRLIYFSYDVKMKEKGDIPEGYSVSREKKERFSLILESASTNQTSMYLCASSPPGGGLLYNSPLHFGNGTRLTVT.

The CDR3 sequence: CASSWRQGNTEAFF. DNA for the CDR3: TGCGCCAGCAGCTGGAGACAGGGGAACACTGAAGCTTTCTTT. The chain is built from TRBV5-1 and TRBJ1-1, with TRBD1 matching over 7 bases. The CDR3 has 14 residues. V trimming: 3 bases; J trimming: 1 base; junction bases outside the gene matches: 3. Germline loops: CDR1 SGHRS, CDR2 YFSETQ.

The chain is built from TRBV5-6 and TRBJ1-4; D is unclear. V lost 4 bases and J 5 bases, leaving 12 bases between the germline ends. Germline lookup yields CDR1 SGHDT and CDR2 YYEEEE. The CDR3 is 14 residues long. The CDR3 loop is CASSRTARNEKLFF. As DNA, the CDR3 is TGTGCCAGCAGCCGGACCGCCCGAAATGAAAAACTGTTTTTT.

The chain carries TRBV6-5 and TRBJ1-1; D gene unclear. The CDR3 loop spans 14 amino acids. The germline V gene encodes CDR1 MNHEY and CDR2 SVGAGI. V dropped 3 bases and J dropped 2 bases, with 10 bases sitting between them. CDR3 DNA: TGTGCCAGCAGTTATTCCGGAGCAAACACTGAAGCTTTCTTT. This codes for CASSYSGANTEAFF.

The V gene is TRBV6-6, the J gene TRBJ2-7; D unclear. Germline CDR1 and CDR2: MNHNY and SVGAGI (reference sequence). There are 11 residues in the CDR3. Trimming left V 5 bases short and J 1 base short, with 3 bases between. Here the CDR3 DNA reads TGTGCCAGCAGTCCTTCCTACGAGCAGTACTTC. This translates into CASSPSYEQYF.

The V and J genes are TRBV11-2 and TRBJ1-5; the D is unclear. Trimming cost V 2 bases and J 2 bases, with 10 bases left between them. CDR1 and CDR2 from the germline V gene are SGHAT and FQNNGV. This CDR3 region has 15 residues. The CDR3 spells CASSLRPEGNQPQHF. The CDR3 coding sequence is TGTGCCAGCAGCTTACGGCCGGAGGGCAATCAGCCCCAGCATTTT. Drawing the rest from reference TRBV11-2 and TRBJ1-5, the complete variable domain is EAGVAQSPRYKIIEKRQSVAFWCNPISGHATLYWYQQILGQGPKLLIQFQNNGVVDDSQLPKDRFSAERLKGVDSTLKIQPAKLEDSAVYLCASSLRPEGNQPQHFGDGTRLSIL.